The rows below give T cell receptor beta chains drawn from one sample of a study of T-cell memory formation after mild COVID-19. MiXCR, applied by TCRdb to the 5' RACE reads, yields one record per CDR3 protein. In the table there are fewer than 700,000 distinct CDR3 sequences, 15% to 20% of which are singletons. The source material was PBMCs or a T cell subset sorted from them (not recorded which). The receptors were gathered from an adult woman who had mild COVID-19 (a few samples of this study predate the infection). Cell type and time point are not known. CDR3s include the opening cysteine and the closing phenylalanine or tryptophan. Each record gives: clone size, D gene, V gene, CDR3 length, J gene, CDR3 protein, CDR3 DNA. The D gene is left open where the match is weak. Expanded clones get a size class; other rows say once, few or many, or leave the size out.

-	-	TRBV5-1	14	TRBJ1-2	CASSLVAGAGGYTF	TGCGCCAGCAGCCTCGTAGCGGGGGCTGGGGGCTACACCTTC
few	-	TRBV5-1	15	TRBJ2-1	CASSLLAVDHNEQFF	TGCGCCAGCAGCTTGCTGGCGGTTGACCACAATGAGCAGTTCTTC
few	TRBD1	TRBV9	14	TRBJ1-2	CASSAPPGGGGYTF	TGTGCCAGCAGCGCCCCTCCAGGGGGAGGAGGCTACACCTTC
-	-	TRBV7-9	16	TRBJ1-4	CASSQQTGGLEEKLFF	TGTGCCAGCAGCCAGCAGACCGGGGGTCTTGAGGAAAAACTGTTTTTT
few	TRBD1	TRBV5-1	16	TRBJ2-2	CASSLKDRGIVGELFF	TGCGCCAGCAGCTTGAAGGACAGGGGTATTGTCGGGGAGCTGTTTTTT
few	-	TRBV12-3/TRBV12-4	14	TRBJ2-7	CASRPRRNSYEQYF	TGTGCCAGCAGGCCCAGGAGGAACTCCTACGAGCAGTACTTC
-	TRBD1	TRBV6-6	14	TRBJ2-3	CAIRSTGGEDTQYF	TGTGCCATCCGCTCGACAGGGGGCGAGGATACGCAGTATTTT
few	-	TRBV29-1	10	TRBJ1-2	CSVTHYGYTF	TGCAGCGTGACCCACTATGGCTACACCTTC
-	-	TRBV9	15	TRBJ1-2	CASSVARDIDYGYTF	TGTGCCAGCAGCGTAGCCCGGGACATAGACTATGGCTACACCTTC
once	-	TRBV5-1	13	TRBJ1-6	CASSLETDSPLHF	TGCGCCAGCAGCCTGGAAACGGATTCACCCCTCCACTTT
many	-	TRBV5-1	15	TRBJ1-1	CASSPPGGLSTEAFF	TGCGCCAGCAGCCCTCCGGGGGGGCTGAGCACTGAAGCTTTCTTT
-	-	TRBV18	11	TRBJ2-7	CASSGANEQYF	TGTGCCAGCTCAGGGGCAAACGAGCAGTACTTC
-	-	TRBV11-3	15	TRBJ1-6	CASSPAGSYNSPLHF	TGTGCCAGCAGCCCGGCAGGGTCCTATAATTCACCCCTCCACTTT
-	TRBD2	TRBV4-3	18	TRBJ2-3	CASSLPPWTSGSSDTQYF	TGCGCCAGCAGCCTCCCGCCCTGGACTAGCGGGAGTTCAGATACGCAGTATTTT
many	TRBD1	TRBV24-1	16	TRBJ2-4	CATSDSGGRAKNIQYF	TGTGCCACCAGTGACTCAGGGGGAAGGGCCAAAAACATTCAGTACTTC
-	TRBD2	TRBV4-2	13	TRBJ2-4	CASSPGGLNIQYF	TGTGCCAGCAGCCCGGGGGGGCTGAACATTCAGTACTTC
few	-	TRBV9	14	TRBJ2-7	CASSVDLFVYEQYF	TGTGCCAGCAGCGTAGACCTTTTCGTCTACGAGCAGTACTTC
few	TRBD2	TRBV9	17	TRBJ2-1	CASSVAGLAGEPDEQFF	TGTGCCAGCAGCGTAGCGGGACTAGCGGGAGAGCCTGATGAGCAGTTCTTC
-	TRBD1	TRBV5-1	15	TRBJ2-7	CASSYSGTGFYEQYF	TGCGCCAGCAGTTACTCCGGGACAGGGTTCTACGAGCAGTACTTC
many	-	TRBV7-2	15	TRBJ1-4	CASSALQVLNEKLFF	TGTGCCAGCAGCGCTCTACAGGTCCTTAATGAAAAACTGTTTTTT
-	TRBD2	TRBV4-1	13	TRBJ2-3	CATSGGGPDTQYF	TGCGCCACCTCGGGGGGAGGCCCAGATACGCAGTATTTT
few	-	TRBV7-9	16	TRBJ2-7	CASSFPSGSPTYEQYF	TGTGCCAGCAGCTTCCCTTCGGGCTCCCCAACCTACGAGCAGTACTTC
few	-	TRBV7-2	14	TRBJ2-2	CANAPSMNTGELFF	TGTGCCAACGCCCCGAGCATGAACACCGGGGAGCTGTTTTTT
few	TRBD1	TRBV3-1	15	TRBJ2-1	CASSPARGRRNEQFF	TGTGCCAGCAGCCCCGCCAGGGGGCGTAGGAATGAGCAGTTCTTC
-	-	TRBV6-5	15	TRBJ2-7	CASSYSRQGNYEQYF	TGTGCCAGCAGTTACTCGAGGCAGGGGAACTACGAGCAGTACTTC
many	-	TRBV6-6	15	TRBJ1-2	CASSYSTEGGNGYTF	TGTGCCAGCAGTTACTCGACAGAGGGAGGAAATGGCTACACCTTC
many	-	TRBV10-3	13	TRBJ1-6	CAISDRGAPPLHF	TGTGCCATCAGTGACAGGGGCGCGCCACCCCTCCACTTT
few	TRBD2	TRBV5-1	15	TRBJ2-1	CASSQTSDAYNEQFF	TGCGCCAGCAGCCAAACTAGCGACGCCTACAATGAGCAGTTCTTC
few	TRBD1	TRBV12-3/TRBV12-4	20	TRBJ2-6	CASRPDRGSWAFSGANVLTF	TGTGCCAGCAGACCGGACAGGGGGTCGTGGGCATTCTCTGGGGCCAACGTCCTGACTTTC
few	TRBD2	TRBV23-1	17	TRBJ2-5	CASAPRLAGGPRETQYF	TGCGCCAGCGCCCCGAGACTAGCGGGAGGGCCTCGGGAGACCCAGTACTTC
many	-	TRBV20-1	13	TRBJ2-7	CSAWTADGGEQYF	TGCAGTGCTTGGACAGCCGATGGGGGGGAGCAGTACTTC
-	-	TRBV6-5	17	TRBJ2-7	CASSYSIGGRFSYEQYF	TGTGCCAGCAGTTACTCGATCGGTGGCAGATTCTCCTACGAGCAGTACTTC
-	TRBD2	TRBV29-1	18	TRBJ2-3	CSVERGGRSTSFTDTQYF	TGCAGCGTTGAACGGGGAGGGAGATCAACCTCTTTCACAGATACGCAGTATTTT
many	TRBD2	TRBV13	15	TRBJ2-1	CASSSQRESYNEQFF	TGTGCCAGCAGCTCTCAGCGGGAGTCCTACAATGAGCAGTTCTTC
-	-	TRBV14	16	TRBJ2-7	CASSKTGSAPTYEQYF	TGTGCCAGCAGCAAGACAGGCTCCGCGCCCACCTACGAGCAGTACTTC
-	TRBD2	TRBV29-1	14	TRBJ2-1	CSDRKAGSYNEQFF	TGCAGCGACAGGAAAGCGGGGTCCTACAATGAGCAGTTCTTC
-	-	TRBV3-2	18	TRBJ2-1	CASSPNLRVAGGTNEQFF	-
-	TRBD1	TRBV13	14	TRBJ1-6	CASSLDRGRSPLHF	TGTGCCAGCAGCTTGGACAGGGGGCGGTCACCCCTCCACTTT
few	TRBD1	TRBV4-1	19	TRBJ2-1	CASSRYAYPGQGTYNEQFF	TGCGCCAGCAGCCGATACGCGTACCCGGGACAGGGGACCTACAATGAGCAGTTCTTC
few	-	TRBV7-7	14	TRBJ2-5	CASSRYPYQETQYF	TGTGCCAGCAGCCGGTATCCCTATCAAGAGACCCAGTACTTC
few	-	TRBV5-1	13	TRBJ2-3	CASSLHRTDTQYF	TGCGCCAGCAGCCTACACCGCACAGATACGCAGTATTTT
-	-	TRBV30	14	TRBJ1-1	CAWRQHAMNTEAFF	TGTGCCTGGAGACAGCACGCTATGAACACTGAAGCTTTCTTT
-	-	TRBV14	14	TRBJ1-2	CASSHRDSPYGYTF	TGTGCCAGCAGCCACCGGGATTCCCCCTATGGCTACACCTTC
-	TRBD1	TRBV3-1	21	TRBJ1-3	CASSQRSPGTGAFYSGNTIYF	TGTGCCAGCAGCCAAAGATCGCCTGGGACAGGGGCCTTCTACTCTGGAAACACCATATATTTT
many	-	TRBV19	15	TRBJ1-5	CASSPTDQPNQPQHF	TGTGCCAGTAGTCCCACCGACCAGCCCAATCAGCCCCAGCATTTT
few	TRBD1	TRBV7-2	15	TRBJ2-7	CASSSQTGGFTEQYF	TGTGCCAGCAGCTCCCAAACAGGGGGCTTTACGGAGCAGTACTTC
-	-	TRBV28	12	TRBJ2-7	CASSPIWYEQYF	TGTGCCAGCAGTCCCATTTGGTACGAGCAGTACTTC
many	TRBD2	TRBV12-3/TRBV12-4	17	TRBJ2-1	CASSPRTSGGNYNEQFF	TGTGCCAGCAGTCCCCGGACTAGCGGAGGAAACTACAATGAGCAGTTCTTC
-	TRBD2	TRBV4-1	14	TRBJ2-1	CASSAAAGGPEQFF	TGCGCCAGCAGCGCGGCAGCGGGGGGGCCCGAGCAGTTCTTC
-	-	TRBV3-1	16	TRBJ2-2	CASKLTGYRTPGELFF	TGTGCCAGCAAGCTCACAGGGTATCGGACGCCCGGGGAGCTGTTTTTT
many	TRBD2	TRBV9	15	TRBJ2-5	CASSVGAGAGETQYF	TGTGCCAGCAGCGTGGGAGCGGGAGCGGGTGAGACCCAGTACTTC
few	-	TRBV25-1	12	TRBJ2-7	CASRAVAYEQYF	TGTGCCAGCAGGGCGGTAGCCTACGAGCAGTACTTC
few	-	TRBV7-3	12	TRBJ2-1	CASSAGLDEQFF	TGTGCCAGCAGCGCGGGTCTCGATGAGCAGTTCTTC
few	TRBD2	TRBV20-1	18	TRBJ2-5	CSARGSWGLAGEQETQYF	TGCAGTGCTAGAGGATCGTGGGGACTAGCGGGAGAACAAGAGACCCAGTACTTC
few	TRBD2	TRBV7-2	16	TRBJ2-7	CASSLSGGNPNYEQYF	TGTGCCAGCAGTCTCAGCGGGGGAAACCCTAACTACGAGCAGTACTTC